These 18 T cell receptor beta chains came from one sample sequenced in a study of siplizumab effects on memory and regulatory T cells. Produced via immunoSEQ multiplex PCR; TCRdb's table is partial and in-frame only. The sample includes over 100,000 clones, roughly 92% of them seen just once. Specimen: Tregs sorted from blood. These TCRs come from a human donor in good health.

This chain connects TRBV7-9 to TRBJ1-1; no definite D call. Germline values: CDR1 SEHNR, CDR2 FQNEAQ (reference sequence). This CDR3 has 13 residues. V lost 5 bases and J lost 4, with 11 bases in between. The CDR3 spells CASSQVVSTEAFF. CDR3 DNA: TGTGCCAGCAGCCAAGTGGTTAGCACTGAAGCTTTCTTT.

The J gene is TRBJ2-7, the V gene TRBV4-2; a weak D match, TRBD1 (6 bases). The CDR3 consists of 14 residues. The germline V and J ends were trimmed by 5 bases and 0 bases, with 11 bases remaining between them. The germline V gene encodes CDR1 LGHNA and CDR2 YNFKEQ. The CDR3 DNA sequence: TGTGCCAGCAGCGTCCGACAGGACTCCTACGAGCAGTACTTC. It yields the protein CASSVRQDSYEQYF.

CDR3 bases: TGTGCCAGCAGCTTAGGATCGGGCTTGGGAGAGACCCAGTACTTC. It yields the protein CASSLGSGLGETQYF. The gene calls are TRBV11-3 and TRBJ2-5, with D uncertain. CDR1 and CDR2 (germline): SGHNT, YENEEA. The CDR3 covers 15 residues. V was pared by 1 base and J by 4 bases, with 13 bases between.

The chain has TRBV7-2 and TRBJ2-3; 7 bases line up with TRBD2. V shed 3 bases and J 2 bases; nucleotides not matched to a gene: 5. The CDR3 covers 15 residues. Germline CDR1 is SGHTA and CDR2 is FQGNSA. DNA for the CDR3: TGTGCCAGCAGCTTTTCCAGCGGGATCACAGATACGCAGTATTTT. It specifies CASSFSSGITDTQYF.

The V gene is TRBV7-9, the J gene TRBJ1-5; 7 bases map to TRBD1. The CDR3 consists of 13 residues. Trimming removed 3 bases from V and 5 bases from J; junction bases left unmatched: 1. The V gene's germline CDR1 is SEHNR and CDR2 FQNEAQ (reference sequence). CDR3 sequence (DNA): TGTGCCAGCAGCTTCCAGGGGGATCAGCCCCAGCATTTT. Translated, it gives CASSFQGDQPQHF.

The chain uses TRBV7-9 and TRBJ2-3; 9 nucleotides agree with TRBD2. CDR3 size: 15 residues. The germline CDR1 and CDR2 sequences are SEHNR and FQNEAQ (reference sequence). The trim removed 2 bases at V and 6 bases at J, leaving 6 bases unmatched. CDR3 sequence (DNA): TGTGCCAGCAGCTTATTGGCGGGAGGGCGCGATACGCAGTATTTT. Encoded protein: CASSLLAGGRDTQYF.

This sequence joins TRBV19 and TRBJ1-1; no reliable D call. Germline values: CDR1 LNHDA, CDR2 SQIVND (reference sequence). The length of the CDR3 is 12 residues. With 3 bases removed from V and 4 bases from J, the gap between germline ends came to 6 bases. CDR3 loop: CASSIRSTEAFF. The CDR3 coding sequence is TGTGCCAGTAGTATCAGGAGCACTGAAGCTTTCTTT.

This chain connects TRBV12-5 to TRBJ2-4; TRBD2 is a possible D gene (6 bases). Trimming pared 7 bases from V and 2 bases from J, leaving 27 bases between. Germline CDR1 is LGHNT and CDR2 is FRNRAP. The CDR3 has 19 residues. DNA for the CDR3: TGTGCTAGTGCCACGCCCGGGACTCCAAACGGCGGGACCAAAAACATTCAGTACTTC. Amino acids: CASATPGTPNGGTKNIQYF.

This chain connects TRBV30 to TRBJ1-1; D is ambiguous. The ends were cut back, 2 bases at V and 0 bases at J, with 7 bases in the middle. Germline lookup yields CDR1 GTSNPN and CDR2 SVGIG (reference sequence). The CDR3 is 13 amino acids. CDR3 DNA: TGTGCCTGGAGTCCCGACATGAACACTGAAGCTTTCTTT. Its protein is CAWSPDMNTEAFF.

The chain carries TRBV5-1 and TRBJ1-1, with a tentative D call TRBD1 (6 bases). Germline V lookup: CDR1 SGHRS, CDR2 YFSETQ. This CDR3 spans 13 amino acids. Trimming left V 5 bases short and J 4 bases short, with 12 bases between. The CDR3 loop reads CASRHDRRTEAFF. CDR3 DNA: TGCGCCAGCAGGCATGACAGGCGCACTGAAGCTTTCTTT.

V and J are TRBV5-1 and TRBJ2-7, with TRBD1 matching 8 bases. Germline CDR1 reads SGHRS; CDR2 reads YFSETQ. J was trimmed by 3 bases and V by 0 bases; bases with no gene match: 2. The length of the CDR3 is 14 residues. The CDR3 spells CASSLGQGNYEQYF. The CDR3 DNA is TGCGCCAGCAGCTTGGGACAGGGGAACTACGAGCAGTACTTC.

J is TRBJ2-1 and V is TRBV7-2; 8 bases are a match to TRBD2. The CDR3 is 15 residues long. Trimming at V came to 5 bases and at J to 6 bases, leaving 9 bases not matched to a gene. The germline V gene has CDR1 SGHTA and CDR2 FQGNSA. In DNA form, the CDR3 reads TGTGCCAGCAGCCCGAGCGCTAGCGGGTCCAATGAGCAGTTCTTC. Its protein is CASSPSASGSNEQFF. The whole variable domain, remainder taken from reference TRBV7-2 and TRBJ2-1, is GAGVSQSPSNKVTEKGKDVELRCDPISGHTALYWYRQSLGQGLEFLIYFQGNSAPDKSGLPSDRFSAERTGGSVSTLTIQRTQQEDSAVYLCASSPSASGSNEQFFGPGTRLTVL.

The V gene is TRBV2, the J gene TRBJ1-1; 11 nucleotides match TRBD1. CDR1 and CDR2 from the germline V gene are SNHLY and FYNNEI. The CDR3 extends over 15 amino acids. Germline trimming cut 6 bases from V and 4 bases from J; bases unmatched to any gene: 7. CDR3 DNA: TGTGCCAGCAGGCGGACAGGGGGCGAGATCACTGAAGCTTTCTTT. Translating gives CASRRTGGEITEAFF.

The V and J genes are TRBV7-2 and TRBJ1-3, with D unresolved. In germline, CDR1 is SGHTA, CDR2 FQGNSA. The CDR3 is 14 residues long. V shed 5 bases and J shed 2 bases, with 10 bases lying between them. CDR3 nucleotides: TGTGCCAGCAGCACACGCGTAACTGGAAACACCATATATTTT. This translates into CASSTRVTGNTIYF.

This sequence joins TRBV11-3 and TRBJ2-7; D gene ambiguous. The CDR3 consists of 14 residues. V shed 6 bases and J shed 6 bases, with 18 bases lying between them. CDR1 is SGHNT and CDR2 is YENEEA in the germline V gene. DNA of the CDR3: TGTGCCAGCAGTTCCGTTAGTGTGAGAGGCGAGCAGTACTTC. Protein sequence: CASSSVSVRGEQYF.

The CDR3 bases are TGTGCCAGCAGTCGAGGGCGTGGTGAAGCTTTCTTT. This codes for CASSRGRGEAFF. The genes are TRBV27 and TRBJ1-1, with D uncertain. From germline, CDR1 is MNHEY and CDR2 SMNVEV (reference sequence). The CDR3 totals 12 residues. V gave up 5 bases and J gave up 7 bases, with 11 bases separating them.

The chain uses TRBV7-6 and TRBJ1-5, with 10 bases matching TRBD1. The CDR3 is 15 residues long. Germline lookup yields CDR1 SGHVS and CDR2 FNYEAQ. Trimming took 5 bases from V and 4 from J; bases not matched to a gene: 5. CDR3 nucleotides: TGTGCCAGCAGCCCGGACAGGGGGAGTAATCAGCCCCAGCATTTT. Translation: CASSPDRGSNQPQHF.

The sample holds one count of this clone. The chain employs TRBV14 and TRBJ1-2, with 8 bases matching TRBD1. The CDR3 contains 13 residues. Germline loops: CDR1 SGHDN, CDR2 FVKESK. Germline trimming cut 4 bases from V and 4 bases from J; bases unmatched to any gene: 2. This CDR3 reads CASSPGTGYGYTF. In DNA form, the CDR3 reads TGTGCCAGCAGCCCAGGGACAGGCTATGGCTACACCTTC.